Reported below is one T cell receptor (beta chain). No antigen is known for it. This sample was taken from a study of CD8 T cells in ankylosing spondylitis. General study results and limits: Certain motif variants had earlier been reported in reactive arthritis synovial fluid and blood. Clones linked to disease, bearing a CD8+ phenotype, were relatively rare in peripheral blood.

Each TCR beta library was made by quantitative 5'-RACE that incorporated molecular barcodes. Using its own MiXCR run on the 5' RACE reads, TCRdb lists one record per CDR3 protein. The data contain about 250,000 distinct CDR3 sequences, approximately 30% of them singletons. CDR3 length equals 15 residues. V trimming: 4 bases; J trimming: 6 bases; junction bases outside the gene matches: 11. This sequence originates from a male donor with ankylosing spondylitis or in good health (not recorded which). Sequenced: blood, either unsorted or a sorted T cell fraction (not recorded which). The chain employs TRBV12-3 or TRBV12-4 and TRBJ1-2; 7 nucleotides align to TRBD1. CDR3 DNA: TGTGCCAGCAGTTCGACCCTGACAGGGAACGATGGCTACACCTTC. Encoded protein: CASSSTLTGNDGYTF.